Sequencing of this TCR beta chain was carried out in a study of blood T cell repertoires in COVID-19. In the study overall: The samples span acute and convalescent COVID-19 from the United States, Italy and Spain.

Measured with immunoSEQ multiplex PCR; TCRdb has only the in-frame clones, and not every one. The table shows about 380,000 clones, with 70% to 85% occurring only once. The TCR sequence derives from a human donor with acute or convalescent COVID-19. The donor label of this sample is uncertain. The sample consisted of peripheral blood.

The CDR3 DNA is TGCGCCAGCCGTCGCGAGGCCTACAATGAGCAGTTCTTC. Its translation is CASRREAYNEQFF. The chain couples TRBV5-1 to TRBJ2-1; D not resolved. This CDR3 is built from 13 residues. Trimming removed 7 bases from V and 2 bases from J, with 10 bases in between. Germline CDR1 is SGHRS and CDR2 is YFSETQ.